These T cell receptor beta chains were read from a single sample in a study of beta chain features in type 1 diabetes. Here immunoSEQ multiplex PCR was the method, and the copy in TCRdb shows in-frame clones only, minus some. Of 250,000 to 350,000 clones detected, approximately 16% appear once; the ten largest clones hold 0.015% to 0.017%. The specimen was naive CD4+ T cells from blood. All receptors come from a young man with type 1 diabetes. Each CDR3 is given with its conserved first and last residue. Each record gives: D gene, J gene, CDR3 length, V gene, clone size, CDR3 DNA, CDR3 protein. The D gene is left open where the match is weak. Not all rows give a size; the values are once, few, many and, for expanded clones, a class.

TRBD2	TRBJ2-2	15	TRBV28	few	TGTGCCAGCAGTTTATGGGCTAGCGGGGCCGGGGAGCTGTTTTTT	CASSLWASGAGELFF
TRBD2	TRBJ2-7	12	TRBV5-4	once	TGTGCCAGCAGCAAGGGACTATCCGAGCAGTACTTC	CASSKGLSEQYF
-	TRBJ1-2	12	TRBV25-1	few	TGTGCCAGCAGTGGAGGGTCCGGTGGCTACACCTTC	CASSGGSGGYTF
TRBD1	TRBJ2-2	15	TRBV9	-	TGTGCCAGCAGCGTAGGAGACAGGGCCACCGGGGAGCTGTTTTTT	CASSVGDRATGELFF
TRBD1	TRBJ2-5	15	TRBV5-4	-	TGTGCCAGCAGCCCGGCCAGGGGGCGAGGGGAGACCCAGTACTTC	CASSPARGRGETQYF
TRBD1	TRBJ2-5	15	TRBV5-1	few	TGCGCCAGCAGCTGGGGGACAGGGGGCGAGGAGACCCAGTACTTC	CASSWGTGGEETQYF
TRBD2	TRBJ2-1	12	TRBV7-2	-	TGTGCCAGCAGCCGGCGGGAGAATGAGCAGTTCTTC	CASSRRENEQFF
TRBD1	TRBJ2-7	15	TRBV5-4	few	TGTGCCAGCAGCGGACAGGGGGGGAGCTCCTACGAGCAGTACTTC	CASSGQGGSSYEQYF
-	TRBJ2-1	15	TRBV5-8	few	TGTGCCAGCAGCTTGGATAGCGGAGCCTACAATGAGCAGTTCTTC	CASSLDSGAYNEQFF
-	TRBJ2-1	13	TRBV5-4	-	TGTGCCAGCAGCTTGGAGAGATACAATGAGCAGTTCTTC	CASSLERYNEQFF
TRBD2	TRBJ2-4	16	TRBV5-4	-	TGTGCCAGCAGTCCTCATCCGAGGGCGGGGGGAAACATTCAGTACTTC	CASSPHPRAGGNIQYF
-	TRBJ2-5	13	TRBV29-1	few	TGCAGCGTTGACGCCTTAGAGGCCGAGACCCAGTACTTC	CSVDALEAETQYF
TRBD1	TRBJ2-7	15	TRBV23-1	few	TGCGCCAGCAGTCAATGGGGCAGGGGGCTTTGCGAGCAGTACTTC	CASSQWGRGLCEQYF
-	TRBJ1-2	11	TRBV7-9	-	TGTGCCAGCGGGGGGGACTATGGCTACACCTTC	CASGGDYGYTF
TRBD1	TRBJ1-5	14	TRBV5-4	-	TGTGCCAGCAGCCCCGGGACAGGGATTCAGCCCCAGCATTTT	CASSPGTGIQPQHF
-	TRBJ1-6	15	TRBV19	-	TGTGCCAGTAGCCCCACAGGGACCTATAATTCACCCCTCCACTTT	CASSPTGTYNSPLHF
-	TRBJ2-3	15	TRBV7-2	few	TGTGCCAGCCGACTCCCCCACTCTAGCACAGATACGCAGTATTTT	CASRLPHSSTDTQYF
-	TRBJ2-1	17	TRBV5-8	few	TGTGCCAGCAGCTTGGGGCCCCCGAGGCGGACCTACAATGAGCAGTTCTTC	CASSLGPPRRTYNEQFF
-	TRBJ2-1	16	TRBV27	-	TGTGCCAGCATTGTTTTAGGCGGTCCCAAATGGGATGAGCAGTTCTTC	CASIVLGGPKWDEQFF
TRBD1	TRBJ2-1	16	TRBV27	few	TGTGCCAGCACCATCACAGGGGGCGGATTTCCCAATGAGCAGTTCTTC	CASTITGGGFPNEQFF